This T cell receptor (beta chain) was observed in a study of cytomegalovirus exposure and HLA in healthy donors. V lost 0 bases and J 3 bases, leaving 3 bases between the germline ends. CDR3 size: 12 residues. From germline, CDR1 is SGHNT and CDR2 YENEEA. The study's findings and limits: In a later analysis, TCR association rates varied by HLA locus: DRB1 most, HLA-C fewest. Across all donors, roughly uniform sequencing depth was an assumption of the presence/absence analyses. Cytomegalovirus status, reportedly, was diagnosed with high specificity and sensitivity by the classifier. Later analysis indicated greater clonal expansion among HLA-associated TCR beta chains than among equally common other chains.

Primers for the PCR totalled 60 Vbeta and 13 Jbeta. The table came from immunoSEQ multiplex PCR; TCRdb's copy has only in-frame clones and leaves some out. Among around 180,000 clones listed, roughly 82% were seen once. Turning to this clone: What it recognizes is unknown.

This clonotype was obtained from a girl aged 2 to 10 in good health and CMV-seropositive. Sequencing was done on a sample of PBMCs. The chain links TRBV11-3 to TRBJ2-7; D unclear. CDR3 DNA: TGTGCCAGCAGCTTAGATAACTACGAGCAGTACTTC. This encodes CASSLDNYEQYF.